The next 14 T cell receptor beta chains were all read from a single sample in a study of T-cell reconstitution after alpha-beta-depleted transplantation in children. The TCRbeta library was prepared with unique molecular identifiers. TCRdb reanalysed the PCR reads using MiXCR and keeps one entry per CDR3 protein. The table has 300,000 or so distinct CDR3 sequences, around 25% seen once; the top ten hold roughly 9.7%. The source was PBMCs, mostly from graft donor cells, collected 180 days after TCRalphabeta/CD19-depleted stem cell transplant. Receptor source: a male patient aged 5 to 17 who had a stem cell transplant for acute lymphoblastic leukemia, so the T cells may come from the graft donor.

The rearrangement uses TRBV18 and TRBJ2-5; 8 bases fit TRBD1. Germline assignment: CDR1 KGHSH and CDR2 LQKENI. The CDR3 contains 15 residues. V gave up 2 bases and J gave up 4 bases; unmatched junction bases: 6. The CDR3 protein is CASSPKRQGPETQYF. For the CDR3, the DNA is TGTGCCAGCTCACCAAAGAGACAGGGGCCAGAGACCCAGTACTTC.

This clonotype was seen more than once but under ten times. The chain employs TRBV6-1 and TRBJ2-5, with TRBD1 matching 8 bases. Germline trimming cut 6 bases from V and 5 bases from J; bases unmatched to any gene: 8. The CDR3 consists of 14 residues. CDR1 MNHNS and CDR2 SASEGT come from the germline V gene. CDR3 residues: CASRAHRGAETQYF. In DNA, the CDR3 is TGTGCCAGCAGAGCCCACAGGGGGGCCGAGACCCAGTACTTC.

V is TRBV29-1 and J is TRBJ1-1, with TRBD1 as a possible D gene (5 bases). The germline V gene encodes CDR1 SQVTM and CDR2 ANQGSEA. The CDR3 covers 12 residues. V lost 3 bases and J lost 11, with 16 bases in between. CDR3 in amino acids: CSVERGRVRAFF. Here the CDR3 DNA reads TGCAGCGTTGAGAGGGGCAGGGTGAGGGCTTTCTTT.

This chain links TRBV7-8 with TRBJ2-7; perhaps D is TRBD1 or TRBD2 (5 bases each). CDR3 length: 16 amino acids. CDR1 is SGHVS, CDR2 FQNEAQ, per germline. Trimming stripped 5 bases from V and 4 bases from J, with 21 bases between. CDR3 residues: CASSPYRDPTNYEQYF. CDR3 coding DNA: TGTGCCAGCAGCCCTTACCGGGACCCGACGAATTACGAGCAGTACTTC.

This clonotype was picked up a small number of times. The genes are TRBV29-1 and TRBJ2-3, with D possibly called TRBD1 or TRBD2 (5 bases each). There are 14 residues in the CDR3. V lost 7 bases and J 0 bases, leaving 14 bases between the germline ends. The germline gives CDR1 SQVTM, CDR2 ANQGSEA. CDR3 sequence reads: CSAGKGMSTDTQYF. The DNA for the CDR3 is TGCAGCGCCGGGAAGGGGATGAGCACAGATACGCAGTATTTT.

The rearrangement uses TRBV7-8 and TRBJ1-5; 9 nucleotides line up with TRBD1. CDR3 length: 19 residues. Unmatched junction bases numbered 11, after V lost 1 base and J lost 1 base. Looked up from germline, CDR1 is SGHVS and CDR2 is FQNEAQ. The CDR3 protein is CASSLGYRDREWSNQPQHF. Written as DNA, the CDR3 is TGTGCCAGCAGCTTAGGCTACCGGGACAGGGAATGGAGCAATCAGCCCCAGCATTTT.

There are a few counts of this clonotype. This rearrangement joins TRBV15 to TRBJ2-5; 8 bases align to TRBD2. The germline CDR1 and CDR2 sequences are LNHNV and YYDKDF (reference sequence). The CDR3 sequence is 14 residues long. The V and J ends lost 1 base and 5 bases, in that order; junction bases with no gene match: 3. For the CDR3, the DNA is TGTGCCACCAGCAGAGCGAGCGGGAGTGAGACCCAGTACTTC. It codes for CATSRASGSETQYF.

This clonotype was seen more than once but under ten times. This chain links TRBV15 with TRBJ2-1; possibly TRBD2 for D (5 bases). The CDR3 is 16 residues long. Germline V gene lookup returns CDR1 LNHNV and CDR2 YYDKDF (reference sequence). Trimming took off 0 bases at V and 5 bases at J, with 14 bases between the two ends. In DNA, the CDR3 is TGTGCCACCAGCAGAGATGAGGACTTAGGGAACAATGAGCAGTTCTTC. Its translation is CATSRDEDLGNNEQFF. The variable domain in full, with the rest retrieved from reference TRBV15 and TRBJ2-1, is DAMVIQNPRYQVTQFGKPVTLSCSQTLNHNVMYWYQQKSSQAPKLLFHYYDKDFNNEADTPDNFQSRRPNTSFCFLDIRSPGLGDTAMYLCATSRDEDLGNNEQFFGPGTRLTVL.

The chain couples TRBV7-2 to TRBJ1-1; no reliable D call. The CDR3 is 13 amino acids. Trimming took off 5 bases at V and 0 bases at J, with 7 bases between the two ends. CDR1 and CDR2 (germline): SGHTA, FQGNSA. The CDR3 coding sequence is TGTGCCAGCAGCATCGCCTTGAACACTGAAGCTTTCTTT. It codes for CASSIALNTEAFF.

This clonotype has just a few counts. The chain is built from TRBV12-3 or TRBV12-4 and TRBJ2-7; tentatively, D is TRBD1 (6 bases). This CDR3 has 13 amino acids. V shed 1 base and J shed 6 bases, with 10 bases lying between them. The CDR3 spells CASSLGGRAEQYF. As DNA, the CDR3 is TGTGCCAGCAGTTTAGGGGGGCGGGCCGAGCAGTACTTC.

The rearrangement joins TRBV5-1 to TRBJ2-7; 7 bases match TRBD1. Trimming at V came to 1 base and at J to 2 bases, leaving 3 bases not matched to a gene. The CDR3 sequence is 14 residues long. CDR1 and CDR2 from the germline V gene are SGHRS and YFSETQ. CDR3 bases: TGCGCCAGCAGCTTGTACAGGGGAACCTACGAGCAGTACTTC. Its protein product is CASSLYRGTYEQYF.

This clonotype came up a few times. The rearrangement uses TRBV29-1 and TRBJ1-2; maybe TRBD1 (6 bases). The CDR3 length is 14 residues. Germline V gene lookup returns CDR1 SQVTM and CDR2 ANQGSEA. V gave up 4 bases and J gave up 6 bases, with 18 bases separating them. The CDR3 spells CSVAGVGALNGYTF. CDR3 bases: TGCAGCGTTGCAGGGGTTGGAGCGCTAAATGGCTACACCTTC.

The V and J genes are TRBV5-1 and TRBJ2-3; a possible D gene is TRBD1 (6 bases). Germline lookup yields CDR1 SGHRS and CDR2 YFSETQ. This CDR3 is 13 amino acids long. V was pared by 4 bases and J by 9 bases, with 15 bases between. In DNA, the CDR3 is TGCGCCAGCAGCCCCCCCGGGACATCCACGCAGTATTTT. This gives the protein CASSPPGTSTQYF.

The V and J genes are TRBV9 and TRBJ2-7, with no clear D. This CDR3 spans 17 amino acids. Trimming removed 1 base from V and 0 bases from J, with 17 bases in between. In germline, CDR1 is SGDLS, CDR2 YYNGEE. CDR3 nucleotides: TGTGCCAGCAGCGTATTGACCCATAGCCCAGGCTCCTACGAGCAGTACTTC. Translation: CASSVLTHSPGSYEQYF.